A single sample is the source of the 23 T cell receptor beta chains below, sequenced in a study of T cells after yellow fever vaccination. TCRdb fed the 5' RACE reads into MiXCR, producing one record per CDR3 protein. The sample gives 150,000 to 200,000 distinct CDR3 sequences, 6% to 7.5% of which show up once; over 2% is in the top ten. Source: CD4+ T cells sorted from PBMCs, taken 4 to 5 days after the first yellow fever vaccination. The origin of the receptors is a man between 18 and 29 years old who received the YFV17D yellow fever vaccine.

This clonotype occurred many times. CDR3 amino acids: CASSLLTGAYNEQFF. CDR3 bases: TGTGCCAGCAGCTTATTGACAGGGGCCTACAATGAGCAGTTCTTC. The V gene is TRBV11-1, the J gene TRBJ2-1, with TRBD1 identical over 8 bases. CDR1 SGHAT and CDR2 FQDESV come from the germline V gene (reference sequence). This CDR3 region has 15 residues. V shed 2 bases and J 2 bases; nucleotides not matched to a gene: 2.

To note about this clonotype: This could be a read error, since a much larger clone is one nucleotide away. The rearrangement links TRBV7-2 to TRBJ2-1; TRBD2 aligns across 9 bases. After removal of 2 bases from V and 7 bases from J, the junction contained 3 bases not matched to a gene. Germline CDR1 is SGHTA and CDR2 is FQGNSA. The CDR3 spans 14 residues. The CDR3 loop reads CTSSLRGGGNEQFF. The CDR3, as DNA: TGTACCAGCAGCTTACGCGGGGGGGGAAATGAGCAGTTCTTC.

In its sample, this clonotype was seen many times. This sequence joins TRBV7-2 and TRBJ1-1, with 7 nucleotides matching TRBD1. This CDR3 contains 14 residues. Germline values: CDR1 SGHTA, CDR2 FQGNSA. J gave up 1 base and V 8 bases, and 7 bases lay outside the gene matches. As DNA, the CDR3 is TGTGCCAGCGGACGGGACAGAAAGAACACTGAAGCTTTCTTT. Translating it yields CASGRDRKNTEAFF.

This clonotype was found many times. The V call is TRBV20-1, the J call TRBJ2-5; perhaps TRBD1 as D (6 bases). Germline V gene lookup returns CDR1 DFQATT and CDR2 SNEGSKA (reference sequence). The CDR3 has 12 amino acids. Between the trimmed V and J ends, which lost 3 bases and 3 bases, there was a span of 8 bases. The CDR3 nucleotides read TGCAGTGCTAGTGAGGGGGAAGAGACCCAGTACTTC. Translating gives CSASEGEETQYF.

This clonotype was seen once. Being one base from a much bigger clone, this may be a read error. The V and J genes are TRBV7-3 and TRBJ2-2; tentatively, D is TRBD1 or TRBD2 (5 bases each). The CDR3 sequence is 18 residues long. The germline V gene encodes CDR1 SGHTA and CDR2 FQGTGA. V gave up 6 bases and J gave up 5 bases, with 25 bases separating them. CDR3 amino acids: CASSQMRQGDVATGELFF. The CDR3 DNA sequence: TGTGCCAGCAGTCAAATGCGCCAGGGAGATGTGGCAACCGGGGAGCTGTTTTTT.

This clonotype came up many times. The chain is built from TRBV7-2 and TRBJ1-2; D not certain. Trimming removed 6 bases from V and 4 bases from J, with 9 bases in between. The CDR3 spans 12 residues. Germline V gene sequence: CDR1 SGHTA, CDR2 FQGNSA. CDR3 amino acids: CASSLGSYGYTF. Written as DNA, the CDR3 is TGTGCCAGCAGTCTAGGGTCCTATGGCTACACCTTC.

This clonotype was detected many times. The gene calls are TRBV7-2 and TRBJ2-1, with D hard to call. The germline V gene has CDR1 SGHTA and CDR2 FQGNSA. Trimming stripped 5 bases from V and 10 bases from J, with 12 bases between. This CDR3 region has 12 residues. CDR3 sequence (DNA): TGTGCCAGCAGCCCCCGGGTTACCGAGCAGTTCTTC. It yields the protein CASSPRVTEQFF.

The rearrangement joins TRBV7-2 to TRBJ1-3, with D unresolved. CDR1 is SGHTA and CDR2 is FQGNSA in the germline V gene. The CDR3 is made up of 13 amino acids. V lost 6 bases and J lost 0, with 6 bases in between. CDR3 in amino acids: CASSADSGNTIYF. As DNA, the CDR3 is TGTGCCAGCAGTGCGGACTCTGGAAACACCATATATTTT. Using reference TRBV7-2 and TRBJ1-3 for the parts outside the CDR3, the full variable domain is GAGVSQSPSNKVTEKGKDVELRCDPISGHTALYWYRQSLGQGLEFLIYFQGNSAPDKSGLPSDRFSAERTGGSVSTLTIQRTQQEDSAVYLCASSADSGNTIYFGEGSWLTVV.

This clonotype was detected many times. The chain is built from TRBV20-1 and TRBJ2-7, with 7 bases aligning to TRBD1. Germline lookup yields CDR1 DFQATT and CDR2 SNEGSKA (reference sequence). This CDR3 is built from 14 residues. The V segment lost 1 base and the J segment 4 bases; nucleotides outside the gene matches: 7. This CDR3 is CSARAGTVAYEQYV. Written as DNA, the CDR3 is TGCAGTGCTAGAGCAGGGACAGTCGCGTACGAGCAGTACGTC.

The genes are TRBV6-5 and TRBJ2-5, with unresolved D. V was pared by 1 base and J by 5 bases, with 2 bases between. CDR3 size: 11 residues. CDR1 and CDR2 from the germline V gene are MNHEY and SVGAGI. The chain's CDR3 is CASSYYETQYF. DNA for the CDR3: TGTGCCAGCAGTTACTATGAGACCCAGTACTTC.

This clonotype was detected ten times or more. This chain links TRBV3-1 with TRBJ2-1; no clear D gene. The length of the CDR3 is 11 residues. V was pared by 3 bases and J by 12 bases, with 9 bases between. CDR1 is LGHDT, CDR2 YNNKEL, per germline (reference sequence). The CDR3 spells CASSQGVGQFF. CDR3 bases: TGTGCCAGCAGCCAGGGCGTGGGGCAGTTCTTC.

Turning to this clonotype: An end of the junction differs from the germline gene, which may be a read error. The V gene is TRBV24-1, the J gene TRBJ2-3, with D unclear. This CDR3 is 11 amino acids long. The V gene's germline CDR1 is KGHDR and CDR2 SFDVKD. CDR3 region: CATRSIDTQYF. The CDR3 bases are TGTGCCACCAGAAGCATAGATACGCAGTATTTT.

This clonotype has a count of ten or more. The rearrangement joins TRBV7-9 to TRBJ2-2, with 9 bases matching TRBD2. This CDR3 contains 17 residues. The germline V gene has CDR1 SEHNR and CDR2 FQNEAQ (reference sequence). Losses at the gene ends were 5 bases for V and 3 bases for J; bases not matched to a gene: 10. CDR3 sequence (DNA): TGTGCCAGCAGCCACCACTCTGCGGGGGGGTACACCGGGGAGCTGTTTTTT. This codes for CASSHHSAGGYTGELFF.

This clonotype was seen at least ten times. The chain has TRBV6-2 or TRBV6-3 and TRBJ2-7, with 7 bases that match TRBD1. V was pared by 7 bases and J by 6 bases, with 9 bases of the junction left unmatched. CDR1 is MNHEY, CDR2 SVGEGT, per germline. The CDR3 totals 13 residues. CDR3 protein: CASKRQGAFEQYF. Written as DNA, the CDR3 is TGTGCCAGCAAACGACAGGGCGCTTTCGAGCAGTACTTC.

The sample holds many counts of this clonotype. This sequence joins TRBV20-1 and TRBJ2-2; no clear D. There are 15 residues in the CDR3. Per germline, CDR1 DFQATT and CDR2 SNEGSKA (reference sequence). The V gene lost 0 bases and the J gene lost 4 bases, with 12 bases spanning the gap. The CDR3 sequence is CSARETYFSTGELFF. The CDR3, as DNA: TGCAGTGCTAGAGAAACATATTTCTCCACCGGGGAGCTGTTTTTT.

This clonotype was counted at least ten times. The DNA for the CDR3 is TGCAGTGGCGCCGCGACAACCCAAGAGACCCAGTACTTC. Its protein is CSGAATTQETQYF. The V call is TRBV20-1, the J call TRBJ2-5, with no clear D. The CDR3 totals 13 residues. Germline CDR1 DFQATT, CDR2 SNEGSKA (reference sequence). V lost 7 bases and J 1 base, leaving 13 bases between the germline ends.

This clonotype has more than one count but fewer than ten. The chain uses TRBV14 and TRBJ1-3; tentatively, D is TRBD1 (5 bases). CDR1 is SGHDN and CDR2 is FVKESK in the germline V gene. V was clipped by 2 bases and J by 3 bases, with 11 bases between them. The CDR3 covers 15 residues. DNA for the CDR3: TGTGCCAGCAGCCAACAAGGGGCGCGTGGAAACACCATATATTTT. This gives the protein CASSQQGARGNTIYF.

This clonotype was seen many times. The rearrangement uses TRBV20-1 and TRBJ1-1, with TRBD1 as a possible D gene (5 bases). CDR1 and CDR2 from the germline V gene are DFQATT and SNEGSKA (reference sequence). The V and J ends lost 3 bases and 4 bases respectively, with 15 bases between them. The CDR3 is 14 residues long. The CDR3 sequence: CSASGGGSGTEAFF. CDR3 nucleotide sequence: TGCAGTGCTAGTGGCGGGGGTTCGGGCACTGAAGCTTTCTTT.

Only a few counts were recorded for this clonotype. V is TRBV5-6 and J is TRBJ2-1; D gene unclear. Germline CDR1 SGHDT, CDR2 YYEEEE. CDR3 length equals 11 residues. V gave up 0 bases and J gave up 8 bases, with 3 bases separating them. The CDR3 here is CASSLADEQFF. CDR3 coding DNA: TGTGCCAGCAGCTTGGCGGATGAGCAGTTCTTC.

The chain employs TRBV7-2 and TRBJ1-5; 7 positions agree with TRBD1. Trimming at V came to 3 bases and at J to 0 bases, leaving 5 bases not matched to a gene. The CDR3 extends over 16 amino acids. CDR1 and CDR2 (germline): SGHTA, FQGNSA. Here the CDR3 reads CASSFRQGGSNQPQHF. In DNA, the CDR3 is TGTGCCAGCAGCTTTCGACAGGGAGGTAGCAATCAGCCCCAGCATTTT.

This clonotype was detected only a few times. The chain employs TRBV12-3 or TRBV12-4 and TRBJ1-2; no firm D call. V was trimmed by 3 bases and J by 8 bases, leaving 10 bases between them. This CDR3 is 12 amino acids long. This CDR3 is CASSFGVGGYTF. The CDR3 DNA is TGTGCCAGCAGTTTCGGGGTGGGAGGCTACACCTTC.

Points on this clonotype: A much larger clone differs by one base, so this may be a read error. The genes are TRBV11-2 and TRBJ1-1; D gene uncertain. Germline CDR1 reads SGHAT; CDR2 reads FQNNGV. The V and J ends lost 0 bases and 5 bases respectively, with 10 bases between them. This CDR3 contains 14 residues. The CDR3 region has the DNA TGTGCCAGCAGCTTAGATACAAGGAAAACTGAAGCTTTCTTT. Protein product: CASSLDTRKTEAFF.

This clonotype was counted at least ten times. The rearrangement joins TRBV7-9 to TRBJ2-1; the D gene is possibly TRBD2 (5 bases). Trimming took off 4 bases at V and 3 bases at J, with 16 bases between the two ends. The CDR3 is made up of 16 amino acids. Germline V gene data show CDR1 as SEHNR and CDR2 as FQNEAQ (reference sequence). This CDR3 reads CASSYWPSGGYNEQFF. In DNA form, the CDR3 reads TGTGCCAGCAGCTATTGGCCCAGCGGCGGCTACAATGAGCAGTTCTTC. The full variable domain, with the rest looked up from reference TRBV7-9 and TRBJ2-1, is DTGVSQNPRHKITKRGQNVTFRCDPISEHNRLYWYRQTLGQGPEFLTYFQNEAQLEKSRLLSDRFSAERPKGSFSTLEIQRTEQGDSAMYLCASSYWPSGGYNEQFFGPGTRLTVL.